Here is one T cell receptor beta chain with its context. Its antigen is not known. This entry comes from a study of cytomegalovirus exposure and HLA in healthy donors. Findings and caveats of the study: According to a later analysis, donors in an Asian-associated ancestry cluster reportedly had fewer N-insertions than the roughly 640-donor mean.

The PCR used 60 Vbeta and 13 Jbeta primers. The table came from immunoSEQ multiplex PCR; TCRdb's copy has only in-frame clones and leaves some out. This sample yields fewer than 150,000 clones, of which around 76% are seen a single time; 25% to 35% belongs to the top ten. The CDR3 sequence is 14 residues long. Germline V lookup: CDR1 GTSNPN, CDR2 SVGIG (reference sequence). V was pared by 7 bases and J by 9 bases, with 22 bases between. The sample consisted of PBMCs. The sequence came from a man in his 60s in good health and CMV-seropositive. The genes are TRBV30 and TRBJ2-1; D is ambiguous. CDR3 in DNA: TGTGCCTACCCAACCCGACCTCCTAGAGGTGAGCAGTTCTTC. This gives the protein CAYPTRPPRGEQFF.